This T cell receptor (beta chain) was identified in a study of T cells in Graves' hyperthyroidism and ophthalmopathy. Whole-study context: Peripheral blood was obtained at initial diagnosis, preceding any treatment.

Germline V lookup: CDR1 KGHSH, CDR2 LQKENI. This CDR3 has 16 residues. The V end lost 0 bases, the J end lost 2 bases, and 8 bases lay between the germline ends. Graves' hyperthyroidism without ophthalmopathy progression within 18 months was termed stable. Diagnosis of hyperthyroidism was new in patients aged 18 to 65, and its duration was under 2 months. Template material for amplifying TCR beta CDR3 regions consisted of RNA transcripts. An initial round of RT-PCR targeting the TCR CDR3 relied on the HTBI primer set. TCRdb reprocessed the multiplex PCR reads via MiXCR and lists one record per CDR3 protein. Counted here are 650,000 to 750,000 distinct CDR3 sequences, less than 15% occurring once; the ten biggest clones make up approximately 10%.

This sequence was found in a woman between 18 and 29 years old with Graves' hyperthyroidism. The rearrangement uses TRBV18 and TRBJ2-6; perhaps TRBD1 as D (6 bases). The sequenced material came from blood. The CDR3 sequence: CASSPPGDTGANVLTF. In DNA form, the CDR3 reads TGTGCCAGCTCACCACCAGGGGACACTGGGGCCAACGTCCTGACTTTC. Drawing the rest from reference TRBV18 and TRBJ2-6, the complete variable domain is NAGVMQNPRHLVRRRGQEARLRCSPMKGHSHVYWYRQLPEEGLKFMVYLQKENIIDESGMPKERFSAEFPKEGPSILRIQQVVRGDSAAYFCASSPPGDTGANVLTFGAGSRLTVL.